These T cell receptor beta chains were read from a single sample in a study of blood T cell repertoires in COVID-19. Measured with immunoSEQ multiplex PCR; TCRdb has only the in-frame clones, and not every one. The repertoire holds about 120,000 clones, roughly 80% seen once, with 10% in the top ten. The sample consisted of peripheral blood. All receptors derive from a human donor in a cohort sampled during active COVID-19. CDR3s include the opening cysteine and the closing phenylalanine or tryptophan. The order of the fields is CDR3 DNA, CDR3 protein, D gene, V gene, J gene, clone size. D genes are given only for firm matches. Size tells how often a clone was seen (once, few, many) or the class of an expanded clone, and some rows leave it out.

CDR3nt: TGTGCCAGCAGCTTAGGCCAGGGCCTTGGCTACACCTTC
CDR3aa: CASSLGQGLGYTF
d_gene: .
v_gene: TRBV7-6
j_gene: TRBJ1-2
abundance: .

CDR3nt: TGTGCCAGCAGTGAAGGGACAGGGAACACTGAAGCTTTCTTT
CDR3aa: CASSEGTGNTEAFF
d_gene: TRBD1
v_gene: TRBV2
j_gene: TRBJ1-1
abundance: .

CDR3nt: TGTGCCACCAGCGTCTCCGGGTACGAGCAGTACTTC
CDR3aa: CATSVSGYEQYF
d_gene: .
v_gene: TRBV15
j_gene: TRBJ2-7
abundance: .

CDR3nt: TGTGCCAGCAGCCATTCACTAGCGGGGGGGCACAATGAGCAGTTCTTC
CDR3aa: CASSHSLAGGHNEQFF
d_gene: TRBD2
v_gene: TRBV3-1/TRBV3-2
j_gene: TRBJ2-1
abundance: .

CDR3nt: TGTGCCAGCACCTCCCTAGGGGGGGGTGCCTACGAGCAGTACTTC
CDR3aa: CASTSLGGGAYEQYF
d_gene: .
v_gene: TRBV7-2
j_gene: TRBJ2-7
abundance: .

CDR3nt: TGTGCCAGCAGCGTAACAGGGTCAAGTGAAAAACTGTTTTTT
CDR3aa: CASSVTGSSEKLFF
d_gene: .
v_gene: TRBV9
j_gene: TRBJ1-4
abundance: .

CDR3nt: TGTGCCAGCCGATTGACAGGGGAGACCCAGTACTTC
CDR3aa: CASRLTGETQYF
d_gene: TRBD1
v_gene: TRBV6-6
j_gene: TRBJ2-5
abundance: .

CDR3nt: TGTGCCAGCAGCCATAGGGGTGATACTGAAGCTTTCTTT
CDR3aa: CASSHRGDTEAFF
d_gene: .
v_gene: TRBV7-9
j_gene: TRBJ1-1
abundance: .

CDR3nt: TGTGCCAGCAGTGGGGTTATGCGGGCCCAGCCGGATACGCAGTATTTT
CDR3aa: CASSGVMRAQPDTQYF
d_gene: .
v_gene: TRBV2
j_gene: TRBJ2-3
abundance: .

CDR3nt: TGTGCCACCAGTGATTTAGGGCCGGGCGGGGGCTATGGCTACACCTTC
CDR3aa: CATSDLGPGGGYGYTF
d_gene: .
v_gene: TRBV24-1
j_gene: TRBJ1-2
abundance: .

CDR3nt: TGCGCCAGCAGCTTACTGACTAGCGGTACCACAGATACGCAGTATTTT
CDR3aa: CASSLLTSGTTDTQYF
d_gene: TRBD2
v_gene: TRBV5-1
j_gene: TRBJ2-3
abundance: .

CDR3nt: TGTGCCAGCAGTGGGGGACAGGGGGAAGGAAACACCATATATTTT
CDR3aa: CASSGGQGEGNTIYF
d_gene: TRBD1
v_gene: TRBV6-4
j_gene: TRBJ1-3
abundance: few

CDR3nt: TGTGCCAGTAGTATATCAGGGTGGGCCACAGATACGCAGTATTTT
CDR3aa: CASSISGWATDTQYF
d_gene: .
v_gene: TRBV19
j_gene: TRBJ2-3
abundance: .

CDR3nt: TGTGCCAGCAGCTTAAAGGGGACGGACAGGGGGAAGGACTATGGCTACACCTTC
CDR3aa: CASSLKGTDRGKDYGYTF
d_gene: TRBD1
v_gene: TRBV7-9
j_gene: TRBJ1-2
abundance: .

CDR3nt: TGTGCCAGCAGCCCTACTAGCGGCACGGCGGGGGAGCAGTACTTC
CDR3aa: CASSPTSGTAGEQYF
d_gene: TRBD2
v_gene: TRBV7-6
j_gene: TRBJ2-7
abundance: .

CDR3nt: TGTGCCTGGAGTGCCAGGGGGCGTCAGCCCCAGCATTTT
CDR3aa: CAWSARGRQPQHF
d_gene: TRBD1
v_gene: TRBV30
j_gene: TRBJ1-5
abundance: many

CDR3nt: TGTGCCAGCAGTTTATGGGGCAGGGGGCGCGATGGCTACACCTTC
CDR3aa: CASSLWGRGRDGYTF
d_gene: TRBD1
v_gene: TRBV28
j_gene: TRBJ1-2
abundance: .

CDR3nt: TGTGCCAGCAGCTTGATCTTGTCGGGGAACAATGAGCAGTTCTTC
CDR3aa: CASSLILSGNNEQFF
d_gene: .
v_gene: TRBV5-8
j_gene: TRBJ2-1
abundance: .

CDR3nt: TGTGCCAGCAGCTTAGGATCGGGACTAGCGCCAGACAATGAGCAGTTCTTC
CDR3aa: CASSLGSGLAPDNEQFF
d_gene: TRBD2
v_gene: TRBV7-8
j_gene: TRBJ2-1
abundance: .

CDR3nt: TGTGCCAGCAGTTATCTCCCGACAGGGGATGGCTACACCTTC
CDR3aa: CASSYLPTGDGYTF
d_gene: TRBD1
v_gene: TRBV6-2/TRBV6-3
j_gene: TRBJ1-2
abundance: .

CDR3nt: TGTGCCTGGAGTAACACCCCGACCGGGGAGCTGTTTTTT
CDR3aa: CAWSNTPTGELFF
d_gene: .
v_gene: TRBV30
j_gene: TRBJ2-2
abundance: few

CDR3nt: TGTGCCAGCAGCCGAGGACAGGGGGTTCAGCCCCAGCATTTT
CDR3aa: CASSRGQGVQPQHF
d_gene: TRBD1
v_gene: TRBV3-1/TRBV3-2
j_gene: TRBJ1-5
abundance: .

CDR3nt: TGTGCCAGTAGTACCCTACAGGATCCCACCTACGAGCAGTACTTC
CDR3aa: CASSTLQDPTYEQYF
d_gene: .
v_gene: TRBV19
j_gene: TRBJ2-7
abundance: .

CDR3nt: TGTGCCAGCTCACTTAACTGGCGGGAGTACGGCGAGCAGTACTTC
CDR3aa: CASSLNWREYGEQYF
d_gene: TRBD2
v_gene: TRBV18
j_gene: TRBJ2-7
abundance: .

CDR3nt: TGTGCCAGCAGCGCGGGCGGCCTAGCGAAAGAGACCCAGTACTTC
CDR3aa: CASSAGGLAKETQYF
d_gene: .
v_gene: TRBV9
j_gene: TRBJ2-5
abundance: .

CDR3nt: TGCGCCAGCAGCTCATCCAGGGCCCGCTCTGGAAACACCATATATTTT
CDR3aa: CASSSSRARSGNTIYF
d_gene: .
v_gene: TRBV5-1
j_gene: TRBJ1-3
abundance: once

CDR3nt: TGTGCCACCGCCGGGGGCTCCTACGAGCAGTACTTC
CDR3aa: CATAGGSYEQYF
d_gene: .
v_gene: TRBV15
j_gene: TRBJ2-7
abundance: .

CDR3nt: TGCGCCAGCAGATGGCAGGGTGGCACCGGGGAGCTGTTTTTT
CDR3aa: CASRWQGGTGELFF
d_gene: .
v_gene: TRBV10-2
j_gene: TRBJ2-2
abundance: .

CDR3nt: TGTGCCAGCAGTTACTCCGGACATATCAATCAGCCCCAGCATTTT
CDR3aa: CASSYSGHINQPQHF
d_gene: .
v_gene: TRBV6-6
j_gene: TRBJ1-5
abundance: .

CDR3nt: TGTGCCAGCAGCCAAGAAACCCGCGCTAACTATGGCTACACCTTC
CDR3aa: CASSQETRANYGYTF
d_gene: .
v_gene: TRBV4-2
j_gene: TRBJ1-2
abundance: .

CDR3nt: TGTGCCAGTAGTAACGACAGGCCCGGGGAGCTGTTTTTT
CDR3aa: CASSNDRPGELFF
d_gene: .
v_gene: TRBV19
j_gene: TRBJ2-2
abundance: .

CDR3nt: TGTGCCAGCAGCGCCTTTACAGATACGCAGTATTTT
CDR3aa: CASSAFTDTQYF
d_gene: .
v_gene: TRBV9
j_gene: TRBJ2-3
abundance: .

CDR3nt: TGTGCCAGCAGCCTCGCGGACAATGAGCAGTTCTTC
CDR3aa: CASSLADNEQFF
d_gene: .
v_gene: TRBV11-2
j_gene: TRBJ2-1
abundance: .